This T cell receptor beta chain stems from a study of cytotoxic CD8 clonotypes in ibrutinib-treated CLL. At the level of the study: Among patients, some 25 responded partially and 2 completely; around 14 then stayed remitted and some twelve progressed after median around 70 months. Median treatment time before response sampling was eleven to twelve months, range 6 to 36.

The protocol was immunoSEQ multiplex PCR, while the TCRdb copy is restricted to in-frame clones and leaves out a portion. The table shows more than 200,000 clones, with 79% occurring only once. This clone was seen more than once but under ten times. The V and J ends lost 6 bases and 2 bases respectively, with 17 bases between them. CDR1 and CDR2 (germline): MNHEY, SMNVEV (reference sequence). CDR3 size: 15 residues. The sequences come from PBMCs, collected after 12 months of ibrutinib treatment. The sequence came from a human donor with chronic lymphocytic leukemia. The chain combines TRBV27 with TRBJ2-7; TRBD2 might be the D (6 bases). The CDR3 spells CASRPGGTGPYEQYF. The CDR3 DNA reads TGTGCCAGCAGACCCGGAGGGACGGGTCCCTACGAGCAGTACTTC.